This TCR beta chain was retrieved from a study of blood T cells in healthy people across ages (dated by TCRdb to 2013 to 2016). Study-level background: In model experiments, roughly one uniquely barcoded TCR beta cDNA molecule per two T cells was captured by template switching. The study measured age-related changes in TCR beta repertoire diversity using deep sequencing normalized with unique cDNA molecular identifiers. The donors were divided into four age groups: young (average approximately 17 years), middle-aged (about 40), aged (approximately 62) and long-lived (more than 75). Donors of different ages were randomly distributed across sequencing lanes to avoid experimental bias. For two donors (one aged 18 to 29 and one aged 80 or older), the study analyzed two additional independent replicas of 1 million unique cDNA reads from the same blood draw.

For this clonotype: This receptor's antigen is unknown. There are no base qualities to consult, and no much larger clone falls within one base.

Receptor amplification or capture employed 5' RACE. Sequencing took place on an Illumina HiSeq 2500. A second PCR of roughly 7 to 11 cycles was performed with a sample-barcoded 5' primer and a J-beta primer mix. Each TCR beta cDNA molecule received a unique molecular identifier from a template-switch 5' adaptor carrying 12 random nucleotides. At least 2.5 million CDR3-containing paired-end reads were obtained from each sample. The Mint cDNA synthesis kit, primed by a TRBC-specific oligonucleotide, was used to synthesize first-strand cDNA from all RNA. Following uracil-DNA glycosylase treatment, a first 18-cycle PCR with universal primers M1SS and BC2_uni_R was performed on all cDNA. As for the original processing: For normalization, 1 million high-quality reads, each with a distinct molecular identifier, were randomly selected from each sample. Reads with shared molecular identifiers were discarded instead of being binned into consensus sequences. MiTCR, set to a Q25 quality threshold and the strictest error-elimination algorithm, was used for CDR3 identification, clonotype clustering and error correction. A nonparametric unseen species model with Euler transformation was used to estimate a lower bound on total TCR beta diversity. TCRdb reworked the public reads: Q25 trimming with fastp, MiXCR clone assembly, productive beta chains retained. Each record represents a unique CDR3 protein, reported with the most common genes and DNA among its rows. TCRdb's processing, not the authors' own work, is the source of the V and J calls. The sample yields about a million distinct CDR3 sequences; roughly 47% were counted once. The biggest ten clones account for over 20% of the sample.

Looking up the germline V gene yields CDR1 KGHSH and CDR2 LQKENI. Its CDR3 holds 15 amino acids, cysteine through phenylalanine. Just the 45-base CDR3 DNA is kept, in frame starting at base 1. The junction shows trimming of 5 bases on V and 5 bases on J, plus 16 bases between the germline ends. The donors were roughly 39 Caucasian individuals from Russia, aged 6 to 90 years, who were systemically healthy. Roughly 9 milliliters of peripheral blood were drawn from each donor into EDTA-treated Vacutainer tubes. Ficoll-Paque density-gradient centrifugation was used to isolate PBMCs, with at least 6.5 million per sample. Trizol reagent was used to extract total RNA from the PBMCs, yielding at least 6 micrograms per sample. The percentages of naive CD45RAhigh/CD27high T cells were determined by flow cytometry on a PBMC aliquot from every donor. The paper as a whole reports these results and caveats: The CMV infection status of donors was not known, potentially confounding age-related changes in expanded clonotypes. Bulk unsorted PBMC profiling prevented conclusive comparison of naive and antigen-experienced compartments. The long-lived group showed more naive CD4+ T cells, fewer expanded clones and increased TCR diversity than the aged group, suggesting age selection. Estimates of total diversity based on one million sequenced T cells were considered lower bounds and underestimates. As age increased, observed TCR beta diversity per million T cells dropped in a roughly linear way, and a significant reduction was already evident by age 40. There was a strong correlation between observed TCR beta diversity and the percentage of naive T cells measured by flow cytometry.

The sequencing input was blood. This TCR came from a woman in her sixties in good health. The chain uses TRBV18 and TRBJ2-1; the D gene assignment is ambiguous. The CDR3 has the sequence CASSSRPGVDNEQFF. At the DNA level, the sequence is TGTGCCAGCTCATCTAGGCCAGGAGTAGACAATGAGCAGTTCTTC.